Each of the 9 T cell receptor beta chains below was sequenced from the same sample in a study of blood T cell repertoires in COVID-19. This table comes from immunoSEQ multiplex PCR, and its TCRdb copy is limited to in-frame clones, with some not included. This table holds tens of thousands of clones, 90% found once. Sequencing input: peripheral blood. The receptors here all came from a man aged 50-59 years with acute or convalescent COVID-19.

In DNA, the CDR3 is TGCGCCAGCAGCGAAAGCGGGAGGGCCAAGGATGGAGATACGCAGTATTTT. Protein product: CASSESGRAKDGDTQYF. The gene calls are TRBV4-1 and TRBJ2-3; 10 bases agree with TRBD2. V lost 5 bases, J lost 5 bases, and 13 bases stayed unmatched. Germline values: CDR1 MGHRA, CDR2 YSYEKL. This CDR3 comprises 17 residues.

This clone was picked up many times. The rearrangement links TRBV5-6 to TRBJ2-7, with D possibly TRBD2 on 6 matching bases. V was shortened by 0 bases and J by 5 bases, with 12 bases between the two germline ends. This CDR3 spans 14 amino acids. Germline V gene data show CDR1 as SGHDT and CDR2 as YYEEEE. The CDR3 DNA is TGTGCCAGCAGCTTGGCCGGGGGACCCCACGAGCAGTACTTC. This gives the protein CASSLAGGPHEQYF.

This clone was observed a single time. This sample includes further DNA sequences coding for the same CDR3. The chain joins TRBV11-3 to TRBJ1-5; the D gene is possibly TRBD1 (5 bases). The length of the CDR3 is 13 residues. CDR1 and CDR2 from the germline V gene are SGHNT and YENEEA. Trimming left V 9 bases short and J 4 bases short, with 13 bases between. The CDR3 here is CASSREENQPQHF. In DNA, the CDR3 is TGTGCCAGTAGCAGGGAGGAGAATCAGCCCCAGCATTTT.

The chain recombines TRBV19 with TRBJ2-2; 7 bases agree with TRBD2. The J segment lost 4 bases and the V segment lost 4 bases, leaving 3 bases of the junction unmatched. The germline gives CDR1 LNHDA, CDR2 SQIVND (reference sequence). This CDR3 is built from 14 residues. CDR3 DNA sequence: TGTGCCAGTAGTACAGCGGGGTTCACCGGGGAGCTGTTTTTT. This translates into CASSTAGFTGELFF.

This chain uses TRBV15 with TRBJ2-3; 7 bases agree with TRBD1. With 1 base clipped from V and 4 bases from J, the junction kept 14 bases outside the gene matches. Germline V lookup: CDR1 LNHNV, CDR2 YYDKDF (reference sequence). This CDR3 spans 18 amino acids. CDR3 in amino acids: CATSRGRQGKGDPDTQYF. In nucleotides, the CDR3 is TGTGCCACCAGCAGAGGGCGACAGGGAAAGGGAGACCCAGATACGCAGTATTTT.

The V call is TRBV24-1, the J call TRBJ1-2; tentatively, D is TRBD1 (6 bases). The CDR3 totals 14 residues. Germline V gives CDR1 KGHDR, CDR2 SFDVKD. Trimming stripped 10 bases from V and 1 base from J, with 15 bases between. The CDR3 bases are TGTGCCACGGGGGCCAATGAAGATAACTATGGCTACACCTTC. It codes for CATGANEDNYGYTF.

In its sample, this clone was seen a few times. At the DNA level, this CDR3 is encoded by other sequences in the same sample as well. The CDR3 nucleotides read TGTGCCAGCAGTTACTCGCTTGGGCAGGGAGGAGAAAAACTGTTTTTT. Its protein is CASSYSLGQGGEKLFF. The V and J genes are TRBV6-5 and TRBJ1-4; D might be TRBD1 (5 bases). The V and J ends lost 0 bases and 8 bases respectively, with 16 bases between them. CDR1 is MNHEY and CDR2 is SVGAGI in the germline V gene. This CDR3 spans 16 amino acids.

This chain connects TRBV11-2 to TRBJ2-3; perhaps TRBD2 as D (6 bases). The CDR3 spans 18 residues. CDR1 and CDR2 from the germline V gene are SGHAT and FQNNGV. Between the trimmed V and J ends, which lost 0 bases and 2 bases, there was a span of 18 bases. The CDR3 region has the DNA TGTGCCAGCAGCTTAGATGGGGCGGGCGGGACCTACACAGATACGCAGTATTTT. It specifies CASSLDGAGGTYTDTQYF.

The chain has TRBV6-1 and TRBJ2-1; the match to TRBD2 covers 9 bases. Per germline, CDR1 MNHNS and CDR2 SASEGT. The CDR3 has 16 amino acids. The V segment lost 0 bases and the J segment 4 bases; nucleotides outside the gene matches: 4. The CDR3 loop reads CASSEAWTSDYNEQFF. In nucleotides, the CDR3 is TGTGCCAGCAGTGAAGCTTGGACTAGCGATTACAATGAGCAGTTCTTC.